This T cell receptor beta chain is from a study of T-cell reconstitution after alpha-beta-depleted transplantation in children. The TCRbeta library incorporated unique molecular identifiers. TCRdb independently ran MiXCR on the PCR reads; one entry per CDR3 protein. The table includes about 300,000 distinct CDR3 sequences, 10% detected once. Trimming took 3 bases from V and 2 from J; bases not matched to a gene: 13. Germline V gene sequence: CDR1 DFQATT, CDR2 SNEGSKA (reference sequence). The CDR3 is 17 residues long. This clonotype was detected many times. What it binds is not known. General study points: Surviving recipient T cells and thymic progenitors accounted for the high day-60 TCRbeta diversity observed in some patients. Diversity and T-cell counts at one year after transplant derived mostly from new T cells. Reportedly, roughly two months post-transplant, alpha-beta T cells arose from several hundred expanded graft clones.

This TCR came from a boy less than two years old with acute myeloid leukemia, due to receive a stem cell transplant. The material was PBMCs, obtained before TCRalphabeta/CD19-depleted stem cell transplant. The chain joins TRBV20-1 to TRBJ2-5; TRBD2 agrees at 9 bases. CDR3 sequence: CSARGVAGVLPQETQYF. CDR3 nucleotides: TGCAGTGCTAGGGGAGTAGCGGGAGTGCTCCCTCAAGAGACCCAGTACTTC.